This T cell receptor (beta chain) was sequenced in a study of blood T cell repertoires in COVID-19. Study overall: Acute and convalescent COVID-19 specimens originated in the United States, Italy and Spain. Nucleic acid was either cDNA or gDNA, and it came from T cells, B-cell-depleted T cells, or PBMCs.

In the original workflow: For nucleated cells, counts were estimated from reference gene primer amplification. Using immunoSEQ multiplex PCR, the repertoire was profiled, and TCRdb retains in-frame clones only, with some absent. V and J calls plus clone size are reproduced from that table; the DNA served to infer D and trimming. The sample holds roughly 140,000 clones, approximately 80% seen once. Germline V lookup: CDR1 KGHSH, CDR2 LQKENI. J lost 4 bases, V lost 5 bases, and 12 bases had no gene match. The CDR3 totals 17 residues. This sequence was found in an elderly woman in a cohort sampled during active or convalescent COVID-19. The sample taken for sequencing was peripheral blood. V is TRBV18 and J is TRBJ2-2, with 8 bases aligning to TRBD1. CDR3 sequence: CASSNLGTGVGTGELFF. The CDR3 bases are TGTGCCAGCTCAAACTTAGGGACAGGCGTGGGCACCGGGGAGCTGTTTTTT.